This TCR beta chain was retrieved from a study of blood T cells in healthy people across ages. The use of a sample-barcoded 5' primer and a J-beta primer mix characterized a second PCR of about 7 to 12 cycles. TCRdb used MiXCR to reprocess the 5' RACE reads, holding one entry per CDR3 protein. The sample includes fewer than 1.5 million distinct CDR3 sequences, about 40% seen only once; the top ten take 7.9%. V was pared by 7 bases and J by 7 bases, with 23 bases between. The CDR3 loop spans 15 amino acids. The chain links TRBV12-3 or TRBV12-4 to TRBJ2-7; no clear D gene. The sequenced sample consisted of blood. The receptor comes from a woman between 18 and 29 years old in good health. The CDR3 is CASKSGATSLGEQYF. CDR3 DNA sequence: TGTGCCAGCAAATCAGGAGCCACCTCGTTGGGGGAGCAGTACTTC.